This TCR beta chain was sequenced in a study of OX40 agonist ivuxolimab in advanced cancers. A note on the overall study: Ivuxolimab was a fully human IgG2 agonistic monoclonal antibody targeting the costimulatory receptor OX40 (CD134). Of the approximately 50 dose-escalation patients, hepatocellular carcinoma was present in around 19, melanoma in around 15, renal cell carcinoma in 9 and head and neck cancer in 9. In the dose-escalation cohort, 82.7% of patients were male, and the mean age was roughly 56 years with a range of about 20 to 80. Prior anti-PD-1, anti-PD-L1 or anti-CTLA-4 therapy was permitted, and less than 45% of dose-escalation patients had received checkpoint inhibitors. Intravenous ivuxolimab was administered to patients every 2 weeks at six dose levels: 0.01, 0.1, 0.3, 1.5, 3 and 10 mg/kg. Partial responses were achieved by three dose-escalation patients, of whom one had hepatocellular carcinoma and two had cutaneous melanoma. Peripheral TCRbeta sequencing aimed to test whether ivuxolimab altered TCR sequence diversity and caused clonal T-cell expansion. The monotherapy dose-escalation portion (N ≈ 50 patients) of the phase I ivuxolimab trial is reported in the paper. General findings and caveats noted by the study authors: In the 0.1-3.0 mg/kg groups, partial responders had among the lowest normalized peripheral clonal expansion, particularly in CD8+ T cells. After ivuxolimab, more expanded clones were found on average in CD8+ T cells than in CD4+ T cells. The antigen specificity of the clonally expanded peripheral T cells was not determined. At doses of 0.1 to 3.0 mg/kg, clonal expansion of both CD4+ and CD8+ blood T cells was observed from baseline to week 6. Low levels of normalized T-cell clonal expansion were also shown by some nonresponding patients.

Patients with a history of autoimmune disease or receiving systemic immunosuppression were excluded from the trial. Peripheral blood for TCR sequencing was drawn from every dose cohort at baseline, at cycle 4 day 1 and at cycle 7 day 1. Samples were obtained from an open-label, multicenter, first-in-human phase I dose-escalation trial of ivuxolimab. The trial enrolled adults with locally advanced or metastatic head and neck squamous cell, hepatocellular, melanoma or renal cell carcinoma. Before TCR sequencing, CD4+ T cells and CD8+ T cells were sorted from peripheral blood as separate populations. Details on this clone: It lacks a known antigen. Qualities for individual bases were not recorded, and no much larger clone is one base off.

Genomic DNA was extracted from sorted cells for sequencing of the TCRbeta CDR3 region. TCRbeta CDR3 regions were sequenced using the immunoSEQ Assay. Imported from immuneACCESS, the table was reduced by TCRdb to in-frame sequences with V and J called. These copies leave out some clones; in studies compared against another copy, an unresolved V gene accounts for under half, and the cause of the remainder is not known. The sample table holds approximately 72,000 clones, of which more than 65% were seen once. Together, the top ten hold around 1.5% of the sample. Counted from cysteine to phenylalanine, this CDR3 has 12 amino acids. This entry keeps only the CDR3 DNA: 36 bases, framed from base 1. Compared with germline, V lacks 6 bases and J lacks 9 bases; bases without a gene match: 4. The germline V gene supplies CDR1 WSHSY and CDR2 SAAADI.

The sample in question was CD4+ or CD8+ T cells sorted from blood, obtained in a trial of the OX40 agonist ivuxolimab. The rearrangement joined TRBV10-2 to TRBJ2-1; a stretch of 8 junction bases matches TRBD2. This TCR derives from an adult with an advanced solid tumor such as melanoma, head and neck, liver or kidney cancer. The bases read TGCGCCAGCAGACTAGCGGAGACTGAGCAGTTCTTC. This codes for CASRLAETEQFF.